Included here is one T cell receptor (beta chain) sequence, with context. The antigen remains undetermined. These data belong to a study of cytomegalovirus exposure and HLA in healthy donors. The wider study: Prior work identified 100 million to 130 million unique TCR beta sequences in some 180 million T cells.

PCR used 60 Vbeta primers and 13 Jbeta primers. Measured with immunoSEQ multiplex PCR; TCRdb has only the in-frame clones, and not every one. Among more than 95,000 clones listed, 70% to 85% were seen once. Study results and caveats: Altogether, 164 TCR beta chains were recorded as cytomegalovirus-associated.

The germline V and J ends were trimmed by 4 bases and 5 bases, with 16 bases remaining between them. From germline, CDR1 is SGHRS and CDR2 YFSETQ. The CDR3 runs to 15 residues. The TCR was taken from a woman aged 45-65 years in good health and CMV-seropositive. The chain carries TRBV5-1 and TRBJ1-5, with D perhaps matching TRBD1 (6 bases). The sequenced sample was PBMCs. The CDR3 bases are TGCGCCAGCAGCCCTCAGGGGTACGTCGATCAGCCCCAGCATTTT. This gives the protein CASSPQGYVDQPQHF.